This is a list of T cell receptor beta chains from one sample in a study of control samples from healthy donors and cancer patients. Sequencing was performed with immunoSEQ multiplex PCR; in TCRdb, only in-frame clones are kept and a portion is missing. The table includes about 52,000 clones, over 85% detected once. The sample consisted of blood. The source is a man aged 25 to 40 in good health. Each CDR3 is given with its conserved first and last residue. Fields, in order: clone size, D gene, J gene, V gene, CDR3 protein, CDR3 DNA. D genes are given only for firm matches. Clone size, where shown, is once, few, many, or a class for clones that have expanded.

abundance: -
d_gene: TRBD1
j_gene: TRBJ2-3
v_gene: TRBV18
CDR3aa: CASSHTLKDRADTDTQYF
CDR3nt: TGTGCCAGCTCACATACATTAAAGGACAGGGCAGACACAGATACGCAGTATTTT

abundance: -
d_gene: -
j_gene: TRBJ2-7
v_gene: TRBV18
CDR3aa: CASSPPGRVSSYEQYF
CDR3nt: TGTGCCAGCTCACCACCGGGGCGCGTATCCTCCTACGAGCAGTACTTC

abundance: -
d_gene: TRBD1
j_gene: TRBJ1-4
v_gene: TRBV4-1
CDR3aa: CASSPAGTDDEKLFF
CDR3nt: TGCGCCAGCAGCCCGGCGGGGACAGACGATGAAAAACTGTTTTTT

abundance: -
d_gene: TRBD1
j_gene: TRBJ1-5
v_gene: TRBV7-8
CDR3aa: CASSLQGVRSNQPQHF
CDR3nt: TGTGCCAGCAGCTTACAGGGGGTTCGGAGCAATCAGCCCCAGCATTTT

abundance: -
d_gene: -
j_gene: TRBJ2-1
v_gene: TRBV9
CDR3aa: CASSVGGGSATYNEQFF
CDR3nt: TGTGCCAGCAGCGTAGGAGGGGGTAGCGCAACCTACAATGAGCAGTTCTTC

abundance: -
d_gene: -
j_gene: TRBJ1-3
v_gene: TRBV6-4
CDR3aa: CASIGQRSGNTIYF
CDR3nt: TGTGCCAGCATCGGACAGCGGTCTGGAAACACCATATATTTT

abundance: -
d_gene: TRBD1
j_gene: TRBJ1-2
v_gene: TRBV19
CDR3aa: CASSPGTGDYYGYTF
CDR3nt: TGTGCCAGTAGTCCTGGGACAGGCGACTATTATGGCTACACCTTC

abundance: -
d_gene: -
j_gene: TRBJ1-6
v_gene: TRBV6-6
CDR3aa: CATSRGSSYNSPLHF
CDR3nt: TGTGCCACCTCCAGGGGTAGCTCCTATAATTCACCCCTCCACTTT

abundance: -
d_gene: TRBD2
j_gene: TRBJ2-3
v_gene: TRBV7-8
CDR3aa: CASSLDPGGDRASDTQYF
CDR3nt: TGTGCCAGCAGCTTAGACCCGGGGGGGGACCGCGCCTCAGATACGCAGTATTTT

abundance: -
d_gene: TRBD2
j_gene: TRBJ2-7
v_gene: TRBV5-4
CDR3aa: CASSFRQTSGYEQYF
CDR3nt: TGTGCCAGCAGCTTTAGGCAGACTAGCGGCTACGAGCAGTACTTC

abundance: -
d_gene: -
j_gene: TRBJ2-7
v_gene: TRBV3-1/TRBV3-2
CDR3aa: CASSQAGTSYEQYF
CDR3nt: TGTGCCAGCAGCCAAGCGGGGACCTCCTACGAGCAGTACTTC

abundance: -
d_gene: -
j_gene: TRBJ1-2
v_gene: TRBV28
CDR3aa: CASSRGGFGYTF
CDR3nt: TGTGCCAGCAGCCGGGGAGGGTTCGGCTACACCTTC

abundance: -
d_gene: TRBD2
j_gene: TRBJ2-7
v_gene: TRBV4-2
CDR3aa: CASSPGLAGGNYEQYF
CDR3nt: TGTGCCAGCAGCCCGGGACTAGCGGGAGGGAACTACGAGCAGTACTTC

abundance: once
d_gene: -
j_gene: TRBJ1-1
v_gene: TRBV7-8
CDR3aa: CASSLVSEAFF
CDR3nt: TGTGCCAGCAGCTTAGTTTCTGAAGCTTTCTTT

abundance: -
d_gene: -
j_gene: TRBJ2-1
v_gene: TRBV7-9
CDR3aa: CASSLQAGEQFF
CDR3nt: TGTGCCAGCAGCTTACAGGCCGGTGAGCAGTTCTTC

abundance: once
d_gene: -
j_gene: TRBJ2-7
v_gene: TRBV4-1
CDR3aa: CASSQAHSYEQYF
CDR3nt: TGCGCCAGCAGCCAAGCTCACTCCTACGAGCAGTACTTC

abundance: -
d_gene: TRBD1
j_gene: TRBJ1-4
v_gene: TRBV7-2
CDR3aa: CASSLAGTGLLNEKLFF
CDR3nt: TGTGCCAGCAGCTTAGCCGGGACAGGGCTTCTTAATGAAAAACTGTTTTTT

abundance: -
d_gene: -
j_gene: TRBJ1-2
v_gene: TRBV9
CDR3aa: CASSVGSFYGYTF
CDR3nt: TGTGCCAGCAGCGTAGGTTCCTTCTATGGCTACACCTTC

abundance: -
d_gene: TRBD2
j_gene: TRBJ2-1
v_gene: TRBV4-2
CDR3aa: CASSQVPTSGRAPIEQFF
CDR3nt: TGTGCCAGCAGCCAAGTCCCAACTAGCGGGAGGGCCCCCATTGAGCAGTTCTTC

abundance: -
d_gene: -
j_gene: TRBJ1-5
v_gene: TRBV12-3/TRBV12-4
CDR3aa: CASSPTVQPQHF
CDR3nt: TGTGCCAGCAGCCCAACTGTCCAGCCCCAGCATTTT

abundance: -
d_gene: TRBD2
j_gene: TRBJ2-7
v_gene: TRBV5-1
CDR3aa: CASGGGLAGGGPSYEQYF
CDR3nt: TGCGCCAGCGGCGGAGGCCTAGCGGGAGGGGGACCCTCCTACGAGCAGTACTTC

abundance: -
d_gene: -
j_gene: TRBJ1-6
v_gene: TRBV28
CDR3aa: CASSLIGSSYNSPLHF
CDR3nt: TGTGCCAGCAGTTTAATCGGGAGCTCCTATAATTCACCCCTCCACTTT

abundance: -
d_gene: -
j_gene: TRBJ2-3
v_gene: TRBV27
CDR3aa: CASSLEGLPTDTQYF
CDR3nt: TGTGCCAGCAGTTTAGAAGGACTCCCCACAGATACGCAGTATTTT

abundance: once
d_gene: -
j_gene: TRBJ2-3
v_gene: TRBV7-6
CDR3aa: CASSLRSGYTDTQYF
CDR3nt: TGTGCCAGCAGCTTAAGGTCAGGGTACACAGATACGCAGTATTTT

abundance: -
d_gene: -
j_gene: TRBJ2-1
v_gene: TRBV19
CDR3aa: CASSIESGDSNEQFF
CDR3nt: TGTGCCAGTAGTATAGAGTCAGGGGATAGCAATGAGCAGTTCTTC

abundance: -
d_gene: TRBD1
j_gene: TRBJ2-7
v_gene: TRBV18
CDR3aa: CASSPRGQGIAYEQYF
CDR3nt: TGTGCCAGCTCACCACGCGGACAGGGAATTGCCTACGAGCAGTACTTC

abundance: -
d_gene: -
j_gene: TRBJ2-1
v_gene: TRBV24-1
CDR3aa: CATSPRGKGGGNEQFF
CDR3nt: TGTGCCACCAGCCCTAGGGGAAAAGGGGGGGGGAATGAGCAGTTCTTC

abundance: -
d_gene: -
j_gene: TRBJ1-4
v_gene: TRBV6-5
CDR3aa: CASSYSQGTDEKLFF
CDR3nt: TGTGCCAGCAGTTACTCGCAGGGTACGGATGAAAAACTGTTTTTT

abundance: once
d_gene: -
j_gene: TRBJ2-5
v_gene: TRBV15
CDR3aa: CATSRAESGQYF
CDR3nt: TGTGCCACCAGCAGAGCGGAAAGTGGCCAGTACTTC

abundance: -
d_gene: TRBD1
j_gene: TRBJ2-5
v_gene: TRBV6-5
CDR3aa: CASRGRTGGFGSQYF
CDR3nt: TGTGCCAGCAGGGGGAGGACAGGGGGATTCGGGTCCCAGTACTTC

abundance: -
d_gene: -
j_gene: TRBJ2-7
v_gene: TRBV9
CDR3aa: CASSVEGEQYF
CDR3nt: TGTGCCAGCAGCGTAGAGGGCGAGCAGTACTTC

abundance: -
d_gene: TRBD2
j_gene: TRBJ2-3
v_gene: TRBV3-1/TRBV3-2
CDR3aa: CASSQGDSGLTDTQYF
CDR3nt: TGTGCCAGCAGCCAAGGGGATAGCGGGCTGACAGATACGCAGTATTTT

abundance: -
d_gene: TRBD2
j_gene: TRBJ2-1
v_gene: TRBV29-1
CDR3aa: CSGVLAGDGEQFF
CDR3nt: TGCAGCGGCGTACTAGCGGGAGACGGTGAGCAGTTCTTC

abundance: -
d_gene: TRBD2
j_gene: TRBJ2-3
v_gene: TRBV27
CDR3aa: CASRLAGGTDTQYF
CDR3nt: TGTGCCAGCAGGCTAGCGGGAGGCACAGATACGCAGTATTTT

abundance: -
d_gene: TRBD2
j_gene: TRBJ2-7
v_gene: TRBV28
CDR3aa: CASSLGLAGGPSSYEQYF
CDR3nt: TGTGCCAGCAGTTTGGGACTAGCGGGAGGACCATCCTCCTACGAGCAGTACTTC

abundance: -
d_gene: -
j_gene: TRBJ2-3
v_gene: TRBV15
CDR3aa: CATSRGFTQYF
CDR3nt: TGTGCCACCAGCAGGGGTTTTACGCAGTATTTT

abundance: -
d_gene: TRBD1
j_gene: TRBJ1-2
v_gene: TRBV7-2
CDR3aa: CASSLDRGLGYTF
CDR3nt: TGTGCCAGCAGCCTAGACAGGGGTTTAGGCTACACCTTC